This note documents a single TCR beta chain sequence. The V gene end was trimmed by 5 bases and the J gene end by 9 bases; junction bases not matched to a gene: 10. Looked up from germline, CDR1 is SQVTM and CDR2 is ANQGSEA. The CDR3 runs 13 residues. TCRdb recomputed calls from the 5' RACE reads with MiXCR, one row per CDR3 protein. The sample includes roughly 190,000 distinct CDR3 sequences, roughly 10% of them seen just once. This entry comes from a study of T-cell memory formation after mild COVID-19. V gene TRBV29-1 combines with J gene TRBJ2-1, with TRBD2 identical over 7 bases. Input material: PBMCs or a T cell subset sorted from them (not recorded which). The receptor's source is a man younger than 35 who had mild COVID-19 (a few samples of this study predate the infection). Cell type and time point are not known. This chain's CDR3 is CSVRTSPTGEQFF. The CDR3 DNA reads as TGCAGCGTTCGGACTAGTCCTACTGGTGAGCAGTTCTTC.